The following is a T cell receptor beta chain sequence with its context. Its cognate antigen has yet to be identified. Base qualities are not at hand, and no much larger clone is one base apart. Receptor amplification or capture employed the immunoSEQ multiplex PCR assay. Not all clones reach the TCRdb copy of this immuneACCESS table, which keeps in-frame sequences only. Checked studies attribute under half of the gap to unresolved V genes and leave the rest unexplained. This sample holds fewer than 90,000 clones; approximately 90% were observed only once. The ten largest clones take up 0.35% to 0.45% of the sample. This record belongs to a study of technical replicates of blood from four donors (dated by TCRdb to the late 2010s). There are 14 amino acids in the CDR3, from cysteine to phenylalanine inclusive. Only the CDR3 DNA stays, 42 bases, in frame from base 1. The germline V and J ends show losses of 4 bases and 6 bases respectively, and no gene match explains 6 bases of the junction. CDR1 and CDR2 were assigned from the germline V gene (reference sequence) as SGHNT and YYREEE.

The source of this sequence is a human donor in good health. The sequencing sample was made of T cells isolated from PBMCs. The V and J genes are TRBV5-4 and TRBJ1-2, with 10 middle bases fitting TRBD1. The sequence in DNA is TGTGCCAGCAGCCGGGACAGGGGAGGGAATGGCTACACCTTC. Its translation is CASSRDRGGNGYTF.